These T cell receptor beta chains were read from a single sample in a study of blood T cells in healthy people across ages. One entry per CDR3 protein, called by TCRdb with MiXCR from the 5' RACE reads. Found here are about 800,000 distinct CDR3 sequences, roughly 25% of them singletons; the top ten hold approximately 3.7%. These same data were also listed under a study on T cells of mothers and their children.

The source material was blood. Every receptor here comes from a boy aged 10-17 years in good health. Both conserved end residues are part of each CDR3. The D gene is left open where the match is weak. Some rows mark clone size as missing; the rest say once, few, many or name a class of expanded clone.

V: TRBV7-9; D: -; size: -; J: TRBJ1-1; CDR3: CASRATDLNTEAFF; DNA: TGTGCCAGCAGGGCGACAGATTTGAACACTGAAGCTTTCTTT
V: TRBV3-1; D: -; size: -; J: TRBJ2-2; CDR3: CASSQYRGGAAAGELFF; DNA: TGTGCCAGCAGCCAGTATCGGGGCGGGGCTGCGGCCGGGGAGCTGTTTTTT
V: TRBV6-5; D: TRBD1; size: -; J: TRBJ2-6; CDR3: CASSYWAGGAPGANVLTF; DNA: TGTGCCAGCAGTTACTGGGCAGGGGGCGCCCCTGGGGCCAACGTCCTGACTTTC
V: TRBV6-5; D: -; size: -; J: TRBJ2-7; CDR3: CASKSPGSHEQYF; DNA: TGTGCCAGCAAATCCCCAGGGTCCCACGAGCAGTACTTC
V: TRBV29-1; D: -; size: -; J: TRBJ2-3; CDR3: CSVDQARTRDTQYF; DNA: TGCAGCGTTGATCAAGCCAGGACACGGGATACGCAGTATTTT
V: TRBV20-1; D: TRBD2; size: -; J: TRBJ2-5; CDR3: CSASNLFTPSGEETQYF; DNA: TGCAGTGCTAGCAACCTCTTTACTCCTAGCGGGGAGGAGACCCAGTACTTC
V: TRBV20-1; D: TRBD1; size: -; J: TRBJ1-6; CDR3: CSAWTGGNSPLHF; DNA: TGCAGTGCGTGGACAGGAGGAAATTCACCCCTCCACTTT
V: TRBV9; D: -; size: few; J: TRBJ2-1; CDR3: CASSGGQPNEQFF; DNA: TGTGCCAGCAGCGGCGGACAGCCCAATGAGCAGTTCTTC
V: TRBV11-2; D: -; size: -; J: TRBJ2-5; CDR3: CASSLEVPGGSQETQYF; DNA: TGTGCCAGCAGCTTAGAGGTCCCTGGGGGATCTCAAGAGACCCAGTACTTC
V: TRBV15; D: -; size: -; J: TRBJ2-1; CDR3: CATSRGAISSSGAQFF; DNA: TGTGCCACCAGCAGAGGTGCCATCTCCTCATCTGGCGCCCAGTTCTTC
V: TRBV5-5; D: -; size: -; J: TRBJ1-1; CDR3: CASSLTPLENTEAFF; DNA: TGTGCCAGCAGCTTAACACCACTGGAGAACACTGAAGCTTTCTTT
V: TRBV7-8; D: -; size: few; J: TRBJ2-3; CDR3: CASSLASPHGPRGRRDTQYF; DNA: TGTGCCAGCAGCTTAGCGAGCCCCCATGGTCCCCGGGGGAGGCGGGATACGCAGTATTTT
V: TRBV29-1; D: -; size: few; J: TRBJ2-5; CDR3: CSVDLASVGTQYF; DNA: TGCAGCGTTGACCTGGCTAGCGTTGGGACCCAGTACTTC
V: TRBV20-1; D: -; size: -; J: TRBJ2-1; CDR3: CSADGGATIEQFF; DNA: TGCAGTGCTGATGGGGGAGCCACAATTGAGCAGTTCTTC
V: TRBV10-2; D: -; size: few; J: TRBJ1-5; CDR3: CASSEGTPNQPQHF; DNA: TGCGCCAGCAGTGAAGGGACCCCAAATCAGCCCCAGCATTTT
V: TRBV28; D: -; size: -; J: TRBJ2-7; CDR3: CASSPSGPLQEQYF; DNA: TGTGCCAGCAGTCCCTCGGGACCTCTTCAGGAGCAGTACTTC
V: TRBV2; D: -; size: -; J: TRBJ2-6; CDR3: CASSGWGGANVLTF; DNA: TGTGCCAGCAGTGGTTGGGGGGGGGCCAACGTCCTGACTTTC
V: TRBV5-6; D: -; size: -; J: TRBJ2-5; CDR3: CASSFPSATRETQYF; DNA: TGTGCCAGCAGCTTTCCTAGCGCCACCAGAGAGACCCAGTACTTC
V: TRBV7-9; D: TRBD1; size: -; J: TRBJ1-2; CDR3: CASSPGTVNNYGYTF; DNA: TGTGCCAGCAGCCCCGGGACAGTCAATAACTATGGCTACACCTTC
V: TRBV4-3; D: TRBD1; size: many; J: TRBJ1-4; CDR3: CASSQAGGSNEKLFF; DNA: TGCGCCAGCAGCCAAGCAGGGGGTTCAAATGAAAAACTGTTTTTT
V: TRBV28; D: -; size: many; J: TRBJ2-3; CDR3: CASSFGGRTDTQYF; DNA: TGTGCCAGCAGTTTCGGGGGCCGCACAGATACGCAGTATTTT
V: TRBV7-9; D: -; size: -; J: TRBJ2-5; CDR3: CASSDSSKETQYF; DNA: TGTGCCAGCAGCGACAGTTCTAAAGAGACCCAGTACTTC
V: TRBV7-2; D: -; size: -; J: TRBJ1-4; CDR3: CASSLAGQRGEKLFF; DNA: TGTGCCAGCAGCTTAGCAGGCCAGAGGGGGGAAAAACTGTTTTTT
V: TRBV25-1; D: TRBD1; size: -; J: TRBJ2-7; CDR3: CASSGDYWPRQGAYEQYF; DNA: TGTGCCAGCAGTGGGGATTACTGGCCCAGACAGGGCGCCTACGAGCAGTACTTC
V: TRBV27; D: TRBD2; size: few; J: TRBJ2-3; CDR3: CASSHGLGGTDTQYF; DNA: TGTGCCAGCAGCCACGGACTAGGGGGCACAGATACGCAGTATTTT
V: TRBV29-1; D: TRBD1; size: -; J: TRBJ1-2; CDR3: CSALLDGQGAHYGYTF; DNA: TGCAGCGCCCTCCTAGACGGACAGGGGGCCCACTATGGCTACACCTTC
V: TRBV12-3/TRBV12-4; D: TRBD1; size: -; J: TRBJ1-6; CDR3: CASSLGSRDRVSPLHF; DNA: TGTGCCAGCAGTTTAGGCTCCCGGGACAGGGTCTCACCCCTCCACTTT